This T cell receptor beta chain emerged from a study of blood T cell repertoires in COVID-19. Measured with immunoSEQ multiplex PCR; TCRdb has only the in-frame clones, and not every one. This table has under 200,000 clones, about nine tenths appearing once. V lost 7 bases, J lost 5 bases, and 17 bases lay in between. The CDR3 covers 14 residues. The germline V gene encodes CDR1 LNHNV and CDR2 YYDKDF (reference sequence). The specimen was peripheral blood. V usage is TRBV15 and J usage is TRBJ1-2; D may be TRBD1 (5 bases). This TCR was sampled from a man younger than 30 with active or convalescent COVID-19. The CDR3 sequence: CATTQGREEYGYTF. In DNA, the CDR3 is TGTGCCACCACCCAGGGCAGGGAAGAATATGGCTACACCTTC.